A selection of T cell receptor beta chains follows, all from one sample in a study of T cell repertoires in cytomegalovirus infection. Each CDR3 protein is one row after TCRdb ran MiXCR on the reads. The sample records about 570,000 distinct CDR3 sequences, 40% being singletons. Their specific antigens are unknown. Source: cultured PBMCs, taken from culture after CMV antigen stimulation. These receptors were taken from a human donor in good health (CMV status not recorded). Some clones in this sample may be carry-over from other donors' samples. Each CDR3 is given with its conserved first and last residue. Fields, in order: CDR3 length, J gene, D gene, clone size, V gene, CDR3 protein, CDR3 DNA. D genes are given only for firm matches. For some rows the clone size is stated as once, few or many, or as a class when expanded; others skip it.

len: 15
j_gene: TRBJ2-3
d_gene: TRBD2
abundance: few
v_gene: TRBV5-1
CDR3aa: CASSPGLAGGDTQYF
CDR3nt: TGCGCCAGCAGTCCCGGACTAGCGGGAGGAGATACGCAGTATTTT

len: 15
j_gene: TRBJ1-2
d_gene: -
abundance: -
v_gene: TRBV7-2
CDR3aa: CASSLQRRSAYGYTF
CDR3nt: TGTGCCAGCAGCTTACAAAGGCGGTCCGCCTATGGCTACACCTTC

len: 14
j_gene: TRBJ2-3
d_gene: TRBD1
abundance: few
v_gene: TRBV6-1
CDR3aa: CASSRDREIDTQYF
CDR3nt: TGTGCCAGCAGTAGGGACAGGGAAATTGATACGCAGTATTTT

len: 13
j_gene: TRBJ1-2
d_gene: -
abundance: -
v_gene: TRBV7-2
CDR3aa: CASSLQAGAGYTF
CDR3nt: TGTGCCAGCAGCTTACAGGCAGGGGCAGGCTACACCTTC

len: 15
j_gene: TRBJ2-1
d_gene: TRBD2
abundance: -
v_gene: TRBV28
CDR3aa: CASTPAGISYNEQFF
CDR3nt: TGTGCCAGCACCCCAGCGGGGATCTCCTACAATGAGCAGTTCTTC

len: 16
j_gene: TRBJ2-1
d_gene: TRBD2
abundance: -
v_gene: TRBV20-1
CDR3aa: CSAIVVSGGAYNEQFF
CDR3nt: TGCAGTGCTATCGTCGTTAGCGGGGGGGCCTACAATGAGCAGTTCTTC

len: 15
j_gene: TRBJ2-5
d_gene: -
abundance: -
v_gene: TRBV15
CDR3aa: CATSRDPTVGETQYF
CDR3nt: TGTGCCACCAGCAGAGATCCGACAGTGGGGGAGACCCAGTACTTC

len: 16
j_gene: TRBJ2-3
d_gene: TRBD2
abundance: -
v_gene: TRBV7-8
CDR3aa: CASSPNTGGLGDTQYF
CDR3nt: TGTGCCAGCAGCCCCAACACGGGGGGGCTTGGAGATACGCAGTATTTT

len: 15
j_gene: TRBJ1-5
d_gene: -
abundance: -
v_gene: TRBV7-2
CDR3aa: CASSLKPGGNQPQHF
CDR3nt: TGTGCCAGCAGCTTAAAGCCTGGGGGAAATCAGCCCCAGCATTTT

len: 15
j_gene: TRBJ2-7
d_gene: TRBD2
abundance: -
v_gene: TRBV18
CDR3aa: CASSRVAGFPYEQYF
CDR3nt: TGTGCCAGCTCACGAGTAGCGGGTTTTCCCTACGAGCAGTACTTC

len: 15
j_gene: TRBJ1-1
d_gene: -
abundance: few
v_gene: TRBV9
CDR3aa: CASSVTGSVNTEAFF
CDR3nt: TGTGCCAGCAGCGTTACAGGGTCGGTGAACACTGAAGCTTTCTTT

len: 13
j_gene: TRBJ2-2
d_gene: -
abundance: -
v_gene: TRBV6-2/TRBV6-3
CDR3aa: CASRDWGAGELFF
CDR3nt: TGTGCCAGCAGGGACTGGGGGGCCGGGGAGCTGTTTTTT

len: 14
j_gene: TRBJ2-5
d_gene: -
abundance: many
v_gene: TRBV7-8
CDR3aa: CASSLGAAQETQYF
CDR3nt: TGTGCCAGCAGCTTAGGAGCAGCCCAAGAGACCCAGTACTTC

len: 17
j_gene: TRBJ2-1
d_gene: TRBD2
abundance: -
v_gene: TRBV5-1
CDR3aa: CASSFILAGAPYNEQFF
CDR3nt: TGCGCCAGCAGCTTTATCCTAGCGGGTGCGCCCTACAATGAGCAGTTCTTC

len: 16
j_gene: TRBJ2-2
d_gene: TRBD2
abundance: -
v_gene: TRBV5-1
CDR3aa: CASSPRGSGGAGELFF
CDR3nt: TGCGCCAGCAGCCCCCGGGGAAGCGGGGGAGCCGGGGAGCTGTTTTTT

len: 13
j_gene: TRBJ2-5
d_gene: -
abundance: many
v_gene: TRBV7-2
CDR3aa: CASSSGPEETQYF
CDR3nt: TGTGCCAGCAGCAGTGGACCAGAAGAGACCCAGTACTTC

len: 14
j_gene: TRBJ2-7
d_gene: -
abundance: -
v_gene: TRBV15
CDR3aa: CATSGGTGSYEQYF
CDR3nt: TGTGCCACCAGCGGAGGGACGGGTAGCTACGAGCAGTACTTC

len: 16
j_gene: TRBJ2-5
d_gene: TRBD1
abundance: -
v_gene: TRBV7-9
CDR3aa: CASSSKHRGLRETQYF
CDR3nt: TGTGCCAGCAGCTCGAAACACAGGGGGCTCAGGGAGACCCAGTACTTC

len: 15
j_gene: TRBJ2-7
d_gene: TRBD2
abundance: -
v_gene: TRBV20-1
CDR3aa: CSASRLAGGIDEQYF
CDR3nt: TGCAGTGCTAGCCGGCTAGCGGGAGGGATTGACGAGCAGTACTTC

len: 12
j_gene: TRBJ1-6
d_gene: -
abundance: -
v_gene: TRBV28
CDR3aa: CASSFQGLALHF
CDR3nt: TGTGCCAGCAGTTTCCAGGGTTTAGCCCTCCACTTT

len: 16
j_gene: TRBJ2-4
d_gene: -
abundance: -
v_gene: TRBV6-1
CDR3aa: CASSDLQGRAKNIQYF
CDR3nt: TGTGCCAGCAGTGATTTGCAGGGAAGAGCCAAAAACATTCAGTACTTC

len: 11
j_gene: TRBJ1-1
d_gene: -
abundance: -
v_gene: TRBV28
CDR3aa: CASSLQWEAFF
CDR3nt: TGTGCCAGCAGTTTGCAGTGGGAAGCTTTCTTT

len: 13
j_gene: TRBJ2-7
d_gene: -
abundance: few
v_gene: TRBV7-2
CDR3aa: CASSYQGSYEQYF
CDR3nt: TGTGCCAGCAGCTATCAGGGCTCCTACGAGCAGTACTTC

len: 14
j_gene: TRBJ2-3
d_gene: -
abundance: -
v_gene: TRBV12-3/TRBV12-4
CDR3aa: CASAGDTSTDTQYF
CDR3nt: TGTGCCAGCGCAGGCGACACTAGCACAGATACGCAGTATTTT

len: 19
j_gene: TRBJ2-3
d_gene: TRBD2
abundance: -
v_gene: TRBV27
CDR3aa: CASSLGLAGYGYGGDTQYF
CDR3nt: TGTGCCAGCAGTTTAGGACTAGCGGGATACGGATACGGGGGAGATACGCAGTATTTT

len: 15
j_gene: TRBJ2-7
d_gene: TRBD1
abundance: many
v_gene: TRBV7-2
CDR3aa: CASSLDRDRGLEQYF
CDR3nt: TGTGCCAGCAGCTTAGACCGGGACAGGGGGCTCGAGCAGTACTTC

len: 15
j_gene: TRBJ2-3
d_gene: TRBD1
abundance: few
v_gene: TRBV7-2
CDR3aa: CASSSEQGARDTQYF
CDR3nt: TGTGCCAGCAGCTCGGAACAGGGGGCCAGAGATACGCAGTATTTT

len: 13
j_gene: TRBJ1-5
d_gene: -
abundance: -
v_gene: TRBV7-2
CDR3aa: CASSSTQSQPQHF
CDR3nt: TGTGCCAGCAGCTCAACACAGAGTCAGCCCCAGCATTTT

len: 15
j_gene: TRBJ1-6
d_gene: -
abundance: many
v_gene: TRBV7-2
CDR3aa: CATTPGGTNNSPLHF
CDR3nt: TGTGCCACCACGCCCGGGGGGACTAATAATTCACCCCTCCACTTT

len: 17
j_gene: TRBJ2-7
d_gene: -
abundance: -
v_gene: TRBV5-1
CDR3aa: CASSLGTGLSRTYEQYF
CDR3nt: TGCGCCAGCAGCTTGGGCACAGGTCTGTCCAGAACCTACGAGCAGTACTTC